Below, one T cell receptor beta chain is given with its context. Trimming stripped 3 bases from V and 1 base from J, with 9 bases between. The CDR3 spans 14 residues. Germline lookup yields CDR1 KGHSH and CDR2 LQKENI. The data were produced by immunoSEQ multiplex PCR, yet TCRdb's version contains in-frame clones alone and is incomplete. Here the sample spans around 550,000 clones, about 96% being singletons. This specimen belongs to a study of shared clonotypes between healthy human individuals. Material for sequencing was naive CD4+ T cells sorted from blood. The subset denotes: CD45RA+ positively selected. The rearrangement links TRBV18 to TRBJ2-5; D might be TRBD2 (6 bases). This clonotype was obtained from a woman in her twenties or thirties in good health. The chain's CDR3 is CASSPLAIQETQYF. The CDR3 DNA sequence: TGTGCCAGCTCACCCCTAGCGATCCAAGAGACCCAGTACTTC.